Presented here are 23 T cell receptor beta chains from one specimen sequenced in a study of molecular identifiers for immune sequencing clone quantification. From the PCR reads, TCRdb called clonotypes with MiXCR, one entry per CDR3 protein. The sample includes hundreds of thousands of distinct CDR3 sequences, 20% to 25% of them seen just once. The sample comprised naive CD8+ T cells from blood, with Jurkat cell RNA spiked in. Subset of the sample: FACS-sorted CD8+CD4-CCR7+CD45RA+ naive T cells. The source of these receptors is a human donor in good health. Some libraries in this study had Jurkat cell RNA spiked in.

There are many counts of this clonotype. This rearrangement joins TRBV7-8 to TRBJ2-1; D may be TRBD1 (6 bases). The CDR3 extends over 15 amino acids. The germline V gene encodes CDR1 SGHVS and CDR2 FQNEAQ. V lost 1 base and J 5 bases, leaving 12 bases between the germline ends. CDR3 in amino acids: CASSLGQGFNNEQFF. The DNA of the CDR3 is TGTGCCAGCAGCTTAGGGCAGGGGTTTAACAATGAGCAGTTCTTC.

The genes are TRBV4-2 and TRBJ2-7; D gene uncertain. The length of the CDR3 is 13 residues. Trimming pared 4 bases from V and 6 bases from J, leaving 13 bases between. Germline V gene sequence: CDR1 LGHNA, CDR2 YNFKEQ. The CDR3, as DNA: TGTGCCAGCAGCCTCCACGGGTCTGTCGAGCAGTACTTC. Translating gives CASSLHGSVEQYF.

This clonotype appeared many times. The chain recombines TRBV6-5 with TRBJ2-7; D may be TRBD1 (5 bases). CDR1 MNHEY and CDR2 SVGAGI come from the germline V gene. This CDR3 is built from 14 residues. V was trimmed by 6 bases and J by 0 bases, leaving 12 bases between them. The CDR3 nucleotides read TGTGCCAGCAGCCCGGACACCAGCTCCTACGAGCAGTACTTC. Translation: CASSPDTSSYEQYF.

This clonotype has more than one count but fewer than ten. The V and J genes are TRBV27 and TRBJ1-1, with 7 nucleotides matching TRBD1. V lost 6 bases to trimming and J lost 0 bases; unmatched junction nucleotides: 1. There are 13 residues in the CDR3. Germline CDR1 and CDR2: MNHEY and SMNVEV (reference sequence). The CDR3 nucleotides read TGTGCCAGCAGACAGGGGATGAACACTGAAGCTTTCTTT. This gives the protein CASRQGMNTEAFF.

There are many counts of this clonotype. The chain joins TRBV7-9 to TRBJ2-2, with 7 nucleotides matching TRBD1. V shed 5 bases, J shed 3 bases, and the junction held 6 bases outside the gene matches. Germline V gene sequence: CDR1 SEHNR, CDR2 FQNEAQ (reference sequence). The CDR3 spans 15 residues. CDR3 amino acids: CASSPAGTDTGELFF. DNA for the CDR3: TGTGCCAGCAGCCCAGCAGGGACAGACACCGGGGAGCTGTTTTTT.

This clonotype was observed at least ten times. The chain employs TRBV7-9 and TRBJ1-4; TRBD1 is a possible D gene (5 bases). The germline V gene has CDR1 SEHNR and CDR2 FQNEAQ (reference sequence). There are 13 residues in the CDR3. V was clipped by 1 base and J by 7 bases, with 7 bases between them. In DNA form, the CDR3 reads TGTGCCAGCAGCTTAGATGACAGTGAAAAACTGTTTTTT. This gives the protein CASSLDDSEKLFF.

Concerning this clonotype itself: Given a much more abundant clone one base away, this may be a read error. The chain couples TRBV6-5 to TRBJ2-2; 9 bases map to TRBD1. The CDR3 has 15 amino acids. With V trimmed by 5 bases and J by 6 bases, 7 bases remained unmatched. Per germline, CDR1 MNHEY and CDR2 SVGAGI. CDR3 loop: CASSGWDRAPGELFF. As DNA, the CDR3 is TGTGCCAGCAGTGGCTGGGACAGGGCCCCCGGGGAGCTGTTTTTT.

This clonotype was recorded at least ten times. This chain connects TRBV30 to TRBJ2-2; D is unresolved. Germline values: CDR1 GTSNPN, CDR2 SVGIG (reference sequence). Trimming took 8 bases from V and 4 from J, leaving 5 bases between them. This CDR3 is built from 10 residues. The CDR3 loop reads CALLTGELFF. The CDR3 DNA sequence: TGTGCCCTACTCACCGGGGAGCTGTTTTTT.

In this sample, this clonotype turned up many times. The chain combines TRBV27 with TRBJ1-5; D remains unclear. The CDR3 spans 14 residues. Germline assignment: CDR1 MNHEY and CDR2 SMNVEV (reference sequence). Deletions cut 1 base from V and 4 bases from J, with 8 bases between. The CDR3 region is CASSLFPVNQPQHF. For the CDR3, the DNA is TGTGCCAGCAGTTTATTTCCGGTGAATCAGCCCCAGCATTTT.

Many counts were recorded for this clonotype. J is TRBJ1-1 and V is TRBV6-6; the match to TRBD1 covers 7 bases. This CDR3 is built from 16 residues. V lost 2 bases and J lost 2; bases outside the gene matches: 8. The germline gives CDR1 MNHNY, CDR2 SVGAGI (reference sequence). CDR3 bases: TGTGCCAGCAGTTACCCGGGACAGCAATTTAACACTGAAGCTTTCTTT. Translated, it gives CASSYPGQQFNTEAFF.

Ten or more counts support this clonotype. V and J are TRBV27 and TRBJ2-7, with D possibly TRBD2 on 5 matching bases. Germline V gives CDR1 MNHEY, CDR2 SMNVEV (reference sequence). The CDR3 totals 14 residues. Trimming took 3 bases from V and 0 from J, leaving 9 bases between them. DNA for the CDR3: TGTGCCAGCAGTTTCGAGGGAAGCTCCTACGAGCAGTACTTC. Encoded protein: CASSFEGSSYEQYF.

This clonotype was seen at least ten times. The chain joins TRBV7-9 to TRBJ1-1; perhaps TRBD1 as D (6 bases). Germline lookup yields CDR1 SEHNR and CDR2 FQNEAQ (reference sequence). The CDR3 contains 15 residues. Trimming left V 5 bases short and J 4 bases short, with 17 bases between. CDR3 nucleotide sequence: TGTGCCAGCAGCAAAGGGAGGGGGGAAGGCACTGAAGCTTTCTTT. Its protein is CASSKGRGEGTEAFF. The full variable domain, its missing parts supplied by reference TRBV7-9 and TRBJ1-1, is DTGVSQNPRHKITKRGQNVTFRCDPISEHNRLYWYRQTLGQGPEFLTYFQNEAQLEKSRLLSDRFSAERPKGSFSTLEIQRTEQGDSAMYLCASSKGRGEGTEAFFGQGTRLTVV.

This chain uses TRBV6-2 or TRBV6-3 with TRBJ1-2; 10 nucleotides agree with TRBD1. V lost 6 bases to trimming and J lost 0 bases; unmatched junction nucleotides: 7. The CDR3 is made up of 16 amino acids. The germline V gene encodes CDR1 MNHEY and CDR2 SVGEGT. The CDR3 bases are TGTGCCAGCAGACCGGGACAGGGGCCTCCTAACTATGGCTACACCTTC. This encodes CASRPGQGPPNYGYTF.

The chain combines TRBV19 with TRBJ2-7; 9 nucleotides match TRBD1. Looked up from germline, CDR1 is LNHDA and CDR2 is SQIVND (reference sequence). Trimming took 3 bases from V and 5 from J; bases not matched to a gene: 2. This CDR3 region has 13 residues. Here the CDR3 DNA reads TGTGCCAGTAGTATCTACAGGGGGCACGAGCAGTACTTC. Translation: CASSIYRGHEQYF.

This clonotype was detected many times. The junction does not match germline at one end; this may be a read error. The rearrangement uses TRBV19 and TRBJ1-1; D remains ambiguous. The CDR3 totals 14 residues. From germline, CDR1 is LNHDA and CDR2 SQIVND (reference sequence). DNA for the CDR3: TGTGCCAGTACTATAAGTTGGGCCGTGACTGAAGCTTTCTTT. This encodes CASTISWAVTEAFF.

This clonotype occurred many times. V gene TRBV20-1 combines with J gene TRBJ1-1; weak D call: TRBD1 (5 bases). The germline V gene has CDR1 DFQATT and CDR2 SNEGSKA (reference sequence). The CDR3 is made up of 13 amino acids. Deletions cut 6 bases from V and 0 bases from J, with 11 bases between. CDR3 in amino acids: CSATDSMNTEAFF. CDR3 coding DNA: TGCAGTGCAACTGACAGCATGAACACTGAAGCTTTCTTT.

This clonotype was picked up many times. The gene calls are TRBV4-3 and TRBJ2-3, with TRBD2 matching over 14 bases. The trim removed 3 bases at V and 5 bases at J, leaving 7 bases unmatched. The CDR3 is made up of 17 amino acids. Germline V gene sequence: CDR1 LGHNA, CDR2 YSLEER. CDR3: CASSQLGLAGELDTQYF. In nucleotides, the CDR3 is TGCGCCAGCAGCCAGTTGGGACTAGCGGGAGAATTAGATACGCAGTATTTT.

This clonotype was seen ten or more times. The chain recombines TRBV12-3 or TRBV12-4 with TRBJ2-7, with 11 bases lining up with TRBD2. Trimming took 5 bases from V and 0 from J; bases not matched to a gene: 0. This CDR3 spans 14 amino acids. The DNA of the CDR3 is TGTGCCAGCAGTACTAGCGGGAGCTCCTACGAGCAGTACTTC. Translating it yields CASSTSGSSYEQYF.

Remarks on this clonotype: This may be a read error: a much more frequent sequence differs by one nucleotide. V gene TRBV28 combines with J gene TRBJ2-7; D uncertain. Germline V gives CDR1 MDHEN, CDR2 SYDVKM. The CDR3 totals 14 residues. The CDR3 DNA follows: TGTGCCAGCAGTTTTTCACGGGCCCTCTACGGGCAGTACTTC. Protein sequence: CASSFSRALYGQYF. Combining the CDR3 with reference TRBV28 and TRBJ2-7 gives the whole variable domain DVKVTQSSRYLVKRTGEKVFLECVQDMDHENMFWYRQDPGLGLRLIYFSYDVKMKEKGDIPEGYSVSREKKERFSLILESASTNQTSMYLCASSFSRALYGQYFGPGTRLTVT.

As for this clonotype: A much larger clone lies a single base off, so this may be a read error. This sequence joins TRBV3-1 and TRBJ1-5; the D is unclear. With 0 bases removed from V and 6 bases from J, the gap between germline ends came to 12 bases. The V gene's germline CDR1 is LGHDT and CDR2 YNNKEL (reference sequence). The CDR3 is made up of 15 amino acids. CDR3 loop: CASSQDGGNSQPQHF. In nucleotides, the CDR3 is TGTGCCAGCAGCCAAGACGGCGGAAACAGTCAGCCCCAGCATTTT.

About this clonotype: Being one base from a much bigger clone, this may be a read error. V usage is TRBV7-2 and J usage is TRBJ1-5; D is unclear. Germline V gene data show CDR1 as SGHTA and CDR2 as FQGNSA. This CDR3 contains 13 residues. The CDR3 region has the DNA TGTGCCAGCGGCTTAGATGCTTTTCAGCCCCAGCATTTT. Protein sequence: CASGLDAFQPQHF. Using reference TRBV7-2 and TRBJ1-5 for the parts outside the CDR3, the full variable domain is GAGVSQSPSNKVTEKGKDVELRCDPISGHTALYWYRQSLGQGLEFLIYFQGNSAPDKSGLPSDRFSAERTGGSVSTLTIQRTQQEDSAVYLCASGLDAFQPQHFGDGTRLSIL.

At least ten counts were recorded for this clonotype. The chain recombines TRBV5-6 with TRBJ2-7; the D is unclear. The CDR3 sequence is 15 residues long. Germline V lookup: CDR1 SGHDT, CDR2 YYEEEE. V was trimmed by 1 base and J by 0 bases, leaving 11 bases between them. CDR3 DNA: TGTGCCAGCAGCTTGTGGACCGATCCCTCCTACGAGCAGTACTTC. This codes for CASSLWTDPSYEQYF.

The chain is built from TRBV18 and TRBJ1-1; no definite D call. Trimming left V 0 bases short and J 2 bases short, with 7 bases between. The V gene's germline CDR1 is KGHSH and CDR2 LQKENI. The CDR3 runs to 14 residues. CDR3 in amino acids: CASSPPSGNTEAFF. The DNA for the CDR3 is TGTGCCAGCTCACCACCGTCAGGAAACACTGAAGCTTTCTTT.